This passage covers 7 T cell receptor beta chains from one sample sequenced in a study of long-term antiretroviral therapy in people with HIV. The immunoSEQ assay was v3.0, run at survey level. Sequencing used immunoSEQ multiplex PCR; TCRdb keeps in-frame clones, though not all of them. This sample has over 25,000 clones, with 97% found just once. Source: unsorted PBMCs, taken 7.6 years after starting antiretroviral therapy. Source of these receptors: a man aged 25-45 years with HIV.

This chain's CDR3 is CSVGGLVIEQFF. The DNA of the CDR3 is TGCAGCGTTGGGGGACTCGTTATAGAGCAGTTCTTC. The chain employs TRBV29-1 and TRBJ2-1; D might be TRBD2 (6 bases). Trimming stripped 4 bases from V and 10 bases from J, with 14 bases between. The CDR3 sequence is 12 residues long. The germline gives CDR1 SQVTM, CDR2 ANQGSEA.

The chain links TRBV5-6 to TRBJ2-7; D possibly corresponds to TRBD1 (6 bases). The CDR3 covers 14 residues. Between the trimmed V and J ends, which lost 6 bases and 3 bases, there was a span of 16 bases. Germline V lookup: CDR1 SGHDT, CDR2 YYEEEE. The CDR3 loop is CASKTRGWDYEQYF. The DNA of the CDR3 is TGTGCCAGCAAAACCAGGGGATGGGACTACGAGCAGTACTTC. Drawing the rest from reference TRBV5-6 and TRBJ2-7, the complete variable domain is DAGVTQSPTHLIKTRGQQVTLRCSPKSGHDTVSWYQQALGQGPQFIFQYYEEEERQRGNFPDRFSGHQFPNYSSELNVNALLLGDSALYLCASKTRGWDYEQYFGPGTRLTVT.

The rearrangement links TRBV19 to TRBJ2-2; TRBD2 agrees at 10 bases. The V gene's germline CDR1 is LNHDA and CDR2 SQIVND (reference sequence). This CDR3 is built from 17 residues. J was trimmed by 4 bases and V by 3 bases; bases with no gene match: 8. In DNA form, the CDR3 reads TGTGCCAGTAGTATGGGAACTAGCGGGGTTTTCACCGGGGAGCTGTTTTTT. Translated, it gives CASSMGTSGVFTGELFF.

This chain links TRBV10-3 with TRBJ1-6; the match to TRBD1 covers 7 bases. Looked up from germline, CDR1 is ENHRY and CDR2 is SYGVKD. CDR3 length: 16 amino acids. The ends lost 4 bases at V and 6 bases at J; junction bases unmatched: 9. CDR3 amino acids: CAISGPRDSFNSPLHF. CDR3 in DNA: TGTGCCATCAGTGGCCCGAGGGACAGTTTTAATTCACCCCTCCACTTT.

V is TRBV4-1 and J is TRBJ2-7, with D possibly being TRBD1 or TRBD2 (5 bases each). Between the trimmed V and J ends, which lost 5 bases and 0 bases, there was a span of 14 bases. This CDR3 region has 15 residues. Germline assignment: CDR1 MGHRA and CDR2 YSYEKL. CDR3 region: CASSLGTGSSYEQYF. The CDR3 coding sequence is TGCGCCAGCAGCTTGGGGACGGGGAGCTCCTACGAGCAGTACTTC.

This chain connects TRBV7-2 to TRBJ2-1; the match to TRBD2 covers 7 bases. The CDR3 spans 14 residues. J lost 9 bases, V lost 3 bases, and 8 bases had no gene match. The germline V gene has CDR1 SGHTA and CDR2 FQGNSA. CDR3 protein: CASSLGLTGGEQFF. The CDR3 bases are TGTGCCAGCAGCTTGGGACTAACCGGAGGTGAGCAGTTCTTC.

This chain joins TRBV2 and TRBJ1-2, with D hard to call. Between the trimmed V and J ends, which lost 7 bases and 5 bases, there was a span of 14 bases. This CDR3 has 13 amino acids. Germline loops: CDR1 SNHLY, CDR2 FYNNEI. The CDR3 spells CASNGPSKYGYTF. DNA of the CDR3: TGTGCCAGCAACGGGCCCTCGAAATATGGCTACACCTTC.